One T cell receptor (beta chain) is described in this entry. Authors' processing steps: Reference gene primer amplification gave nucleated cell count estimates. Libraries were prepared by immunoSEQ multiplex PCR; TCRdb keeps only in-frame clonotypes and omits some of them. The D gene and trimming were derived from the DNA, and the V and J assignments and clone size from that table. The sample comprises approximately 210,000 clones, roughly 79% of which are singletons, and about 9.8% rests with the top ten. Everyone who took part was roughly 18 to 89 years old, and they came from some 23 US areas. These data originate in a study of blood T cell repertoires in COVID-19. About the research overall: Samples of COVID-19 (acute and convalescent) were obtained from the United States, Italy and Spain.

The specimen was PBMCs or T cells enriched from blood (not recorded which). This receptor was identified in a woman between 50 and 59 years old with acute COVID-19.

CDR3 nucleotide sequence: TGTGCCAGCAGTTTACCGGGGACAGAGAACACTGAAGCTTTCTTT. Residues: CASSLPGTENTEAFF. This chain joins TRBV28 and TRBJ1-1; 7 bases are a match to TRBD1. Germline assignment: CDR1 MDHEN and CDR2 SYDVKM. The CDR3 loop spans 15 amino acids. V trimming: 2 bases; J trimming: 1 base; junction bases outside the gene matches: 4.